This T cell receptor beta chain was captured by sequencing in a study of response to subunit inactivated influenza vaccine. Study conclusions and caveats: Authors suggested each seasonal influenza vaccination recruits few new T cells.

This clonotype has more than one count but fewer than ten. What it binds is unknown. TCRdb analysed the RT-PCR reads with MiXCR anew, one entry per CDR3 protein. Among over 650,000 distinct CDR3 sequences listed, approximately 17% were seen once. The CDR3 contains 15 residues. CDR1 is KGHSH, CDR2 LQKENI, per germline. V shed 5 bases and J 6 bases; nucleotides not matched to a gene: 6. The chain recombines TRBV18 with TRBJ1-6; 8 bases are shared with TRBD1. The origin of this receptor is a man aged 50 or older who received an inactivated influenza vaccine. The sequenced sample was PBMCs from blood, obtained more than 4 days after vaccination. For the CDR3, the DNA is TGTGCCAGCTCAGAGGGGACAGGAGTTAATTCACCCCTCCACTTT. Protein sequence: CASSEGTGVNSPLHF.